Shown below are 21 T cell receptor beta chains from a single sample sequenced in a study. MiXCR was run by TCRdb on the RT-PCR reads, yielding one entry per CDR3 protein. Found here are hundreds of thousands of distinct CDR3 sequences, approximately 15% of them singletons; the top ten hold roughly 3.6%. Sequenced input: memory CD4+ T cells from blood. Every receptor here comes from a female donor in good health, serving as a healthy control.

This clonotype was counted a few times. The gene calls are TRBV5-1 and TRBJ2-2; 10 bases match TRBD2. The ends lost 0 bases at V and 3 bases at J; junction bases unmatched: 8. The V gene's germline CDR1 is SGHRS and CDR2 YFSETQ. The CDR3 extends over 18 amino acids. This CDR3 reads CASSLVASGRTDTGELFF. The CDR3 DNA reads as TGCGCCAGCAGCTTGGTGGCTAGCGGGAGAACGGACACCGGGGAGCTGTTTTTT.

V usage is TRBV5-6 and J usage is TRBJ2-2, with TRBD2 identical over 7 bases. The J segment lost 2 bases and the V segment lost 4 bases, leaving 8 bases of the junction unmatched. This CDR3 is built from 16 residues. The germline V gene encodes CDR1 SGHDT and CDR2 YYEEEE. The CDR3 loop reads CASSPLGTKNTGELFF. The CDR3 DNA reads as TGTGCCAGCAGCCCCCTAGGGACTAAAAACACCGGGGAGCTGTTTTTT.

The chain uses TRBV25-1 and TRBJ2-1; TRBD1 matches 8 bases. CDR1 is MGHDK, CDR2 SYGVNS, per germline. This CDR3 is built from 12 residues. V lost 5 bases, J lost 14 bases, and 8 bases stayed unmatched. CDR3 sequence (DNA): TGTGCCAGCAGTTATTTTGACAGGGGAGAGTTCTTC. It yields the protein CASSYFDRGEFF.

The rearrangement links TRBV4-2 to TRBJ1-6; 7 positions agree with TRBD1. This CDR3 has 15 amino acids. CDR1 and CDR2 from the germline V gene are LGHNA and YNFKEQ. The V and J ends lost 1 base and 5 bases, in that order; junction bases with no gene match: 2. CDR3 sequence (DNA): TGTGCCAGCAGCCAAGTCGACAGGGATAATTCACCCCTCCACTTT. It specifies CASSQVDRDNSPLHF.

The CDR3, as DNA: TGCAGTGCTAGGACTAGCGGGAGACGGGTTTTGTACGAGCAGTACTTC. As protein: CSARTSGRRVLYEQYF. The chain recombines TRBV20-1 with TRBJ2-7; TRBD2 matches 12 bases. CDR1 and CDR2 from the germline V gene are DFQATT and SNEGSKA (reference sequence). The CDR3 is 16 amino acids. The trim removed 3 bases at V and 4 bases at J, leaving 10 bases unmatched.

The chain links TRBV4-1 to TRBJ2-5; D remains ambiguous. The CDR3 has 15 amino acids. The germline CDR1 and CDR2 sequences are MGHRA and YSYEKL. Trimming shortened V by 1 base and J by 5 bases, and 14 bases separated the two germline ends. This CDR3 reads CASSQGENKWETQYF. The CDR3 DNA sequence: TGCGCCAGCAGCCAAGGAGAAAACAAATGGGAGACCCAGTACTTC.

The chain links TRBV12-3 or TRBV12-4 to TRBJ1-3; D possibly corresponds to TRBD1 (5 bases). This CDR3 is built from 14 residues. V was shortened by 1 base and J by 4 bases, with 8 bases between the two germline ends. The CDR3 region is CASSLVREGNTIYF. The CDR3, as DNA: TGTGCCAGCAGTTTAGTCAGGGAAGGAAACACCATATATTTT.

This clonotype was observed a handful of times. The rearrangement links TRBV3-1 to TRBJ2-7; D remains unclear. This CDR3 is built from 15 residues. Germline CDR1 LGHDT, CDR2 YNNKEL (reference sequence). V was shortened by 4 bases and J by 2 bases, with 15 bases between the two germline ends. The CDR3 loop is CASSPTATQTYEQYF. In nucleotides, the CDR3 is TGTGCCAGCAGCCCAACAGCGACTCAAACCTACGAGCAGTACTTC.

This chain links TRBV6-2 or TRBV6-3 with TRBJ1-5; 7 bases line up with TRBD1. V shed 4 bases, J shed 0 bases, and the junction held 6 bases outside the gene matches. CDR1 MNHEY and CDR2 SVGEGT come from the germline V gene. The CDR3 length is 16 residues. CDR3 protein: CASSWRGQFSNQPQHF. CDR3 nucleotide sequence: TGTGCCAGCAGTTGGAGGGGACAGTTTAGCAATCAGCCCCAGCATTTT.

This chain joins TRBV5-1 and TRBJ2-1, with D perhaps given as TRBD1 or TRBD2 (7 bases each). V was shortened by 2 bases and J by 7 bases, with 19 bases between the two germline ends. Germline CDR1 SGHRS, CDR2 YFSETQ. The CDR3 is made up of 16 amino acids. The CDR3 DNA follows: TGCGCCAGCAGCTTAGGGCAGGGGGGGATTGAAAATGAGCAGTTCTTC. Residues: CASSLGQGGIENEQFF.

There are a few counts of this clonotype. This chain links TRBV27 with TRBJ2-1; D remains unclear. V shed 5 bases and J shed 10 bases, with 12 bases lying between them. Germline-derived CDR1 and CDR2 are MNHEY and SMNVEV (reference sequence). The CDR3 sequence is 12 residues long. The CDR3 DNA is TGTGCCAGCAGTCCCCAACAGAGGGAGCAGTTCTTC. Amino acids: CASSPQQREQFF.

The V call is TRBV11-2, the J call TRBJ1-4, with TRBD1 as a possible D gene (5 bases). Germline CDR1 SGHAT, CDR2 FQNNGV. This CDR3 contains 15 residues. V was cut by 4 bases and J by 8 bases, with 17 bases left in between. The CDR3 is CASSSVQGVYEKLFF. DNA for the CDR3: TGTGCCAGCAGCTCTGTCCAGGGAGTTTACGAAAAACTGTTTTTT.

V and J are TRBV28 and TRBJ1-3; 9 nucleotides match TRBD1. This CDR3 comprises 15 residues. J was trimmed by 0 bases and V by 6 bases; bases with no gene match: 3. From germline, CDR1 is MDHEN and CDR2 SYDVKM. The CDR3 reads CASRRQGVSGNTIYF. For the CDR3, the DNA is TGTGCCAGCAGGAGACAGGGGGTCTCTGGAAACACCATATATTTT.

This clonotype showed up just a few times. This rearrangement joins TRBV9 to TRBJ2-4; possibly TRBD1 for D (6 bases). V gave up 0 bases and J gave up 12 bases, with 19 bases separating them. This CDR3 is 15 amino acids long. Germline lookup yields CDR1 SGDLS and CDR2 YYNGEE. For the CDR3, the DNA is TGTGCCAGCAGCGTAGACGGAAAACCGGGACACAATCAGTACTTC. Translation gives CASSVDGKPGHNQYF.

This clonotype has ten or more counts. The CDR3 sequence: CASSLHPQNTEAFF. The CDR3 bases are TGCGCCAGCAGCTTGCATCCACAGAACACTGAAGCTTTCTTT. The chain is built from TRBV5-1 and TRBJ1-1; D uncertain. Germline lookup yields CDR1 SGHRS and CDR2 YFSETQ. Trimming left V 1 base short and J 1 base short, with 8 bases between. This CDR3 has 14 residues.

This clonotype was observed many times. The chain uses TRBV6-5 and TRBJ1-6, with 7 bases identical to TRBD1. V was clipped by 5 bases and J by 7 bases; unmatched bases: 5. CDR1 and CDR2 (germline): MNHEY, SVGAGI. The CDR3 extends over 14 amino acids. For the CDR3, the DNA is TGTGCCAGCAGTCAAAGACAGGGAAATTCACCCCTCCACTTT. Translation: CASSQRQGNSPLHF.

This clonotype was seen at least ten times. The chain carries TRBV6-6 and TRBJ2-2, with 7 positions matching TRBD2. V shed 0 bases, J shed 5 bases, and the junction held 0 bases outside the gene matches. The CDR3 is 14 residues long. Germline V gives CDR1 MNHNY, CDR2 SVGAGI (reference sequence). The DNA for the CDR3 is TGTGCCAGCAGTTACTCGGGAGGGACCGGGGAGCTGTTTTTT. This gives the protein CASSYSGGTGELFF.

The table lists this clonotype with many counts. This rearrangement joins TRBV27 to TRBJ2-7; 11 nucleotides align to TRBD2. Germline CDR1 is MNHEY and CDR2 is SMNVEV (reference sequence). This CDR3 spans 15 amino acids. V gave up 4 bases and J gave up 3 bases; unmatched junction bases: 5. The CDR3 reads CASSSTTSGSYEQYF. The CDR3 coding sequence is TGTGCCAGCAGTTCAACCACTAGCGGGAGCTACGAGCAGTACTTC.

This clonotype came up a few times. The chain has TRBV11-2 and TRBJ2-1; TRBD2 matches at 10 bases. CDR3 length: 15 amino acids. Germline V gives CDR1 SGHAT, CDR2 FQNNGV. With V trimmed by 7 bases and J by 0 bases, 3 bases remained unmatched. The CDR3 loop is CASTGLAASYNEQFF. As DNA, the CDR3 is TGTGCCAGCACCGGACTAGCGGCCTCCTACAATGAGCAGTTCTTC. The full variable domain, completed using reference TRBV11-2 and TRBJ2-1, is EAGVAQSPRYKIIEKRQSVAFWCNPISGHATLYWYQQILGQGPKLLIQFQNNGVVDDSQLPKDRFSAERLKGVDSTLKIQPAKLEDSAVYLCASTGLAASYNEQFFGPGTRLTVL.

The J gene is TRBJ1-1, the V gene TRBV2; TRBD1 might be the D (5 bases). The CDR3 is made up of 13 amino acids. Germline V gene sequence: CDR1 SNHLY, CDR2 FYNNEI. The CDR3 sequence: CPSRERKNTEAFF. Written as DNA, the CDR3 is TGTCCGAGCAGGGAAAGGAAAAACACTGAAGCTTTCTTT.

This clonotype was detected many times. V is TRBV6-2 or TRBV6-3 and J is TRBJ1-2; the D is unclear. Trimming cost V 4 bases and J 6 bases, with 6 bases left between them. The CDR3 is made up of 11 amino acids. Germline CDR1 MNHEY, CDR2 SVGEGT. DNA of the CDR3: TGTGCCAGCAGTTCCCTCCATGGCTACACCTTC. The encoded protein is CASSSLHGYTF.